The 20 T cell receptor beta chains listed next were all sequenced from one sample in a study of CD8 T cells in ankylosing spondylitis. Using its own MiXCR run on the 5' RACE reads, TCRdb lists one record per CDR3 protein. The sample shows roughly 25,000 distinct CDR3 sequences, around 16% of them seen only once. The specimen sequenced was blood. The source of these receptors is a male donor with ankylosing spondylitis or in good health (not recorded which).

This clonotype came up many times. The CDR3 spells CASSRAGLRNEQFF. CDR3 DNA sequence: TGTGCCAGCAGTCGGGCCGGCCTTCGGAATGAGCAGTTCTTC. The rearrangement joins TRBV11-2 to TRBJ2-1, with D hard to call. V shed 6 bases and J shed 7 bases, with 16 bases lying between them. This CDR3 region has 14 residues. Germline-derived CDR1 and CDR2 are SGHAT and FQNNGV.

This clonotype has only a few counts. J is TRBJ2-2 and V is TRBV5-8; D gene unclear. CDR3 length: 12 amino acids. The V gene's germline CDR1 is SGHTS and CDR2 YDEGEE. V was trimmed by 4 bases and J by 7 bases, leaving 8 bases between them. The CDR3 region is CASSGDFGELFF. In DNA form, the CDR3 reads TGTGCCAGCAGCGGCGATTTCGGGGAGCTGTTTTTT.

This clonotype was counted only a few times. The gene calls are TRBV6-5 and TRBJ2-7, with D perhaps TRBD2 (5 bases). Germline CDR1 and CDR2: MNHEY and SVGAGI. This CDR3 has 13 amino acids. V lost 2 bases and J 4 bases, leaving 9 bases between the germline ends. In DNA form, the CDR3 reads TGTGCCAGCAGTTACAGAAGAGGGTACGAGCAGTACTTC. Translated, it gives CASSYRRGYEQYF.

The rearrangement links TRBV6-2 or TRBV6-3 to TRBJ2-1; 7 positions agree with TRBD1. Germline V gene lookup returns CDR1 MNHEY and CDR2 SVGEGT. This CDR3 spans 15 amino acids. Unmatched junction bases numbered 5, after V lost 1 base and J lost 5 bases. Here the CDR3 reads CASSYFGQEHNEQFF. DNA for the CDR3: TGTGCCAGCAGTTACTTTGGACAGGAGCACAATGAGCAGTTCTTC.

V and J are TRBV10-1 and TRBJ1-1; no firm D call. Germline CDR1 is WNHNN and CDR2 is SYGVQD (reference sequence). The CDR3 covers 14 residues. V lost 4 bases to trimming and J lost 3 bases, with 12 bases between them. The CDR3 bases are TGCGCCAGCAGTGGGACTCGGAGGGACACTGAAGCTTTCTTT. Its translation is CASSGTRRDTEAFF.

This clonotype was recorded many times. This chain links TRBV28 with TRBJ2-1; 7 bases fit TRBD1. The CDR3 covers 15 residues. The germline CDR1 and CDR2 sequences are MDHEN and SYDVKM. V lost 2 bases to trimming and J lost 0 bases; unmatched junction nucleotides: 1. The CDR3 nucleotides read TGTGCCAGCAGTTTACCAGGGGGCTCCTACAATGAGCAGTTCTTC. Encoded protein: CASSLPGGSYNEQFF.

V usage is TRBV9 and J usage is TRBJ2-5; 12 positions match TRBD1. V was clipped by 4 bases and J by 4 bases; unmatched bases: 8. The CDR3 covers 16 residues. CDR1 SGDLS and CDR2 YYNGEE come from the germline V gene. The CDR3 is CASSPGTGGESETQYF. The CDR3 nucleotides read TGTGCCAGCAGCCCTGGGACAGGGGGCGAATCAGAGACCCAGTACTTC.

This clonotype showed up many times. V and J are TRBV4-1 and TRBJ2-5; D may be TRBD2 (6 bases). This CDR3 has 16 amino acids. V was pared by 0 bases and J by 4 bases, with 15 bases between. Germline loops: CDR1 MGHRA, CDR2 YSYEKL. The CDR3 DNA is TGCGCCAGCAGCCAAGATAGGGGCGTGGGAGGAGAGACCCAGTACTTC. Its protein product is CASSQDRGVGGETQYF.

The sample holds many counts of this clonotype. V usage is TRBV12-3 or TRBV12-4 and J usage is TRBJ1-1; unclear D gene. V lost 5 bases, J lost 7 bases, and 5 bases lay in between. This CDR3 spans 10 amino acids. CDR3 DNA sequence: TGTGCCAGCAGTGGGGTTGAAGCTTTCTTT. Translated: CASSGVEAFF.

This clonotype was observed at least ten times. The rearrangement uses TRBV7-2 and TRBJ2-7, with 9 positions matching TRBD2. Germline V CDR1 and CDR2: SGHTA, FQGNSA. The trim removed 1 base at V and 6 bases at J, leaving 4 bases unmatched. The CDR3 is 14 amino acids. CDR3 sequence: CASSLVLAGSEQYF. The DNA of the CDR3 is TGTGCCAGCAGCTTAGTCCTAGCGGGAAGCGAGCAGTACTTC.

The chain links TRBV7-9 to TRBJ2-2; tentative D call: TRBD1 (6 bases). The length of the CDR3 is 17 residues. Trimming took off 6 bases at V and 4 bases at J, with 21 bases between the two ends. Germline V gives CDR1 SEHNR, CDR2 FQNEAQ (reference sequence). CDR3 sequence reads: CASRYASWDTPTGELFF. The DNA of the CDR3 is TGTGCCAGCAGATATGCCTCGTGGGACACGCCCACCGGGGAGCTGTTTTTT.

This clonotype was detected many times. The rearrangement joins TRBV7-9 to TRBJ2-2; TRBD1 or TRBD2 may be the D gene (5 bases each). Trimming removed 2 bases at V and 1 base at J, with 14 bases between. In germline, CDR1 is SEHNR, CDR2 FQNEAQ (reference sequence). CDR3 length: 17 amino acids. In nucleotides, the CDR3 is TGTGCCAGCAGCTTACGACCGCCTGGGGGGAACACCGGGGAGCTGTTTTTT. Protein: CASSLRPPGGNTGELFF.

This clonotype has a handful of counts. The genes are TRBV28 and TRBJ1-2; 8 nucleotides match TRBD1. V trimming: 4 bases; J trimming: 6 bases; junction bases outside the gene matches: 10. The CDR3 sequence is 15 residues long. Germline-derived CDR1 and CDR2 are MDHEN and SYDVKM. The CDR3 region is CASSSTPDRVDGYTF. The CDR3 DNA reads TGTGCCAGCAGTTCCACCCCGGACAGGGTGGATGGCTACACCTTC.

The chain uses TRBV9 and TRBJ2-3, with TRBD2 identical over 7 bases. V was pared by 5 bases and J by 4 bases, with 7 bases of the junction left unmatched. The germline CDR1 and CDR2 sequences are SGDLS and YYNGEE. This CDR3 has 14 residues. CDR3 in amino acids: CASSEGGTPDTQYF. CDR3 nucleotide sequence: TGTGCCAGCAGTGAGGGAGGGACCCCAGATACGCAGTATTTT.

The table lists this clonotype with many counts. This rearrangement joins TRBV12-3 or TRBV12-4 to TRBJ2-3; the D is unclear. The CDR3 contains 13 residues. V was shortened by 6 bases and J by 2 bases, with 9 bases between the two germline ends. CDR3 sequence (DNA): TGTGCCAGCAGAGGTACTGACACAGATACGCAGTATTTT. It codes for CASRGTDTDTQYF.

The rearrangement joins TRBV23-1 to TRBJ2-7, with D perhaps matching TRBD1 (5 bases). TRBV23-1 is classed as an ORF, of uncertain function. The CDR3 spans 15 residues. V was pared by 0 bases and J by 5 bases, with 14 bases between. The CDR3 sequence: CASSQSRTKGNEQYV. Here the CDR3 DNA reads TGCGCCAGCAGTCAATCAAGGACAAAGGGGAACGAGCAGTACGTC.

This clonotype has a handful of counts. One end of the junction is discordant with germline, which a read error may explain. The V gene is TRBV7-9, the J gene TRBJ2-1, with 11 bases identical to TRBD2. This CDR3 has 14 residues. The V gene's germline CDR1 is SEHNR and CDR2 FQNEAQ (reference sequence). In DNA form, the CDR3 reads TGTGCCAGCAGCCTAGCGGGGGGAATCTATGAGCAGTTCTTC. Amino acids: CASSLAGGIYEQFF.

This clonotype has a handful of counts. The chain carries TRBV29-1 and TRBJ2-3; D remains unclear. CDR3 size: 12 residues. Germline values: CDR1 SQVTM, CDR2 ANQGSEA. V lost 4 bases and J lost 4, with 9 bases in between. The CDR3 here is CSVAESADTQYF. The DNA of the CDR3 is TGCAGCGTTGCGGAGAGCGCAGATACGCAGTATTTT.

CDR3 in amino acids: CASGRLAGGGYNEQFF. The CDR3 DNA sequence: TGTGCCAGCGGAAGACTAGCGGGAGGAGGATACAATGAGCAGTTCTTC. The J gene is TRBJ2-1, the V gene TRBV12-3 or TRBV12-4; 13 bases fit TRBD2. The V segment lost 8 bases and the J segment 4 bases; nucleotides outside the gene matches: 8. The CDR3 contains 16 residues.

In its sample, this clonotype was seen a few times. The chain has TRBV5-1 and TRBJ2-6; no reliable D call. Trimming cost V 1 base and J 2 bases, with 13 bases left between them. The germline V gene has CDR1 SGHRS and CDR2 YFSETQ. The CDR3 totals 17 residues. The CDR3 reads CASSLQPISPGANVLTF. The CDR3 DNA follows: TGCGCCAGCAGCTTGCAGCCTATCTCTCCTGGGGCCAACGTCCTGACTTTC. Variable domain in full (rest from reference TRBV5-1 and TRBJ2-6): KAGVTQTPRYLIKTRGQQVTLSCSPISGHRSVSWYQQTPGQGLQFLFEYFSETQRNKGNFPGRFSGRQFSNSRSEMNVSTLELGDSALYLCASSLQPISPGANVLTFGAGSRLTVL.